Shown below are 20 T cell receptor beta chains from a single sample sequenced in a study of blood T cells in healthy people across ages. A second PCR of 7 to 11 cycles used a sample-barcoded 5' primer and a J-beta primer mix. TCRdb independently ran MiXCR on the 5' RACE reads; one entry per CDR3 protein. The sample has around 1,500,000 distinct CDR3 sequences; around 39% are singletons. Specimen: blood. The receptors come from a woman aged 18-35 years in good health.

This clonotype was detected only a few times. The J gene is TRBJ2-1, the V gene TRBV5-1, with 12 bases identical to TRBD2. CDR3 length equals 21 residues. Per germline, CDR1 SGHRS and CDR2 YFSETQ. V was clipped by 0 bases and J by 0 bases; unmatched bases: 13. CDR3 amino acids: CASSLGTSGTGDLSSYNEQFF. CDR3 nucleotide sequence: TGCGCCAGCAGCTTGGGGACTAGCGGGACCGGTGATCTAAGCTCCTACAATGAGCAGTTCTTC.

This clonotype was picked up a small number of times. The gene calls are TRBV7-2 and TRBJ2-3; no clear D. Germline loops: CDR1 SGHTA, CDR2 FQGNSA. V was pared by 0 bases and J by 4 bases, with 5 bases between. The CDR3 covers 13 residues. For the CDR3, the DNA is TGTGCCAGCAGCTTAGCGATAGCAGATACGCAGTATTTT. Amino acids: CASSLAIADTQYF.

The gene calls are TRBV6-6 and TRBJ1-2, with D uncertain. Germline V gives CDR1 MNHNY, CDR2 SVGAGI (reference sequence). This CDR3 region has 13 residues. V was cut by 8 bases and J by 2 bases, with 12 bases left in between. The CDR3 region is CASRVDGNYGYTF. DNA for the CDR3: TGTGCCAGCCGTGTCGACGGGAACTATGGCTACACCTTC.

This clonotype came up a few times. The chain recombines TRBV7-9 with TRBJ2-1; TRBD2 matches at 9 bases. Germline lookup yields CDR1 SEHNR and CDR2 FQNEAQ (reference sequence). CDR3 length: 16 amino acids. V lost 3 bases and J lost 0; bases outside the gene matches: 3. The CDR3 here is CASSFPTSGSYNEQFF. The CDR3, as DNA: TGTGCCAGCAGCTTTCCGACTAGCGGCTCCTACAATGAGCAGTTCTTC.

This chain uses TRBV2 with TRBJ1-2; D not resolved. The CDR3 is 10 residues long. Trimming stripped 5 bases from V and 8 bases from J, with 6 bases between. Germline V gene data show CDR1 as SNHLY and CDR2 as FYNNEI. The CDR3 protein is CASSSDGYTF. DNA for the CDR3: TGTGCCAGCAGTTCTGACGGCTACACCTTC.

This clonotype appeared a few times. V usage is TRBV6-1 and J usage is TRBJ1-2; D is perhaps TRBD1 (6 bases). Per the germline V gene, CDR1 is MNHNS and CDR2 is SASEGT. Deletions cut 2 bases from V and 6 bases from J, with 13 bases between. There are 14 residues in the CDR3. This CDR3 reads CASSESDSFHGYTF. In DNA, the CDR3 is TGTGCCAGCAGTGAATCGGACAGCTTCCATGGCTACACCTTC.

This clonotype was detected only once. The V gene is TRBV7-8, the J gene TRBJ1-4; D not certain. Per germline, CDR1 SGHVS and CDR2 FQNEAQ. V was clipped by 1 base and J by 4 bases, with 13 bases between them. The CDR3 is made up of 16 amino acids. The CDR3, as DNA: TGTGCCAGCAGCTTAGAATTCGTCGCCTATAATGAAAAACTGTTTTTT. This gives the protein CASSLEFVAYNEKLFF.

The chain carries TRBV15 and TRBJ2-1; TRBD1 matches 8 bases. This CDR3 is 17 amino acids long. The V gene's germline CDR1 is LNHNV and CDR2 YYDKDF (reference sequence). Trimming cost V 6 bases and J 8 bases; bases outside gene matches: 18. CDR3 sequence: CATSTTDGNRGIYEQFF. The CDR3 DNA reads as TGTGCCACCAGTACCACGGACGGAAACAGGGGGATCTATGAGCAGTTCTTC.

The chain carries TRBV28 and TRBJ2-3, with TRBD1 identical over 8 bases. This CDR3 has 15 amino acids. V dropped 4 bases and J dropped 2; count of bases not matched to a gene: 5. CDR1 and CDR2 from the germline V gene are MDHEN and SYDVKM. DNA for the CDR3: TGTGCCAGCAGTTCCACAGGGGGTTTCACAGATACGCAGTATTTT. Translating it yields CASSSTGGFTDTQYF. The entire variable domain, with the rest obtained from reference TRBV28 and TRBJ2-3, is as follows: DVKVTQSSRYLVKRTGEKVFLECVQDMDHENMFWYRQDPGLGLRLIYFSYDVKMKEKGDIPEGYSVSREKKERFSLILESASTNQTSMYLCASSSTGGFTDTQYFGPGTRLTVL.

This sequence joins TRBV5-1 and TRBJ1-5; D is ambiguous. There are 17 residues in the CDR3. Germline CDR1 reads SGHRS; CDR2 reads YFSETQ. V was clipped by 0 bases and J by 2 bases, with 15 bases between them. CDR3 in amino acids: CASSLVAGEDGNQPQHF. The CDR3 DNA reads TGCGCCAGCAGCTTGGTGGCAGGAGAGGATGGCAATCAGCCCCAGCATTTT.

J is TRBJ2-1 and V is TRBV20-1, with D possibly being TRBD2 (5 bases). Germline values: CDR1 DFQATT, CDR2 SNEGSKA (reference sequence). The V end was cut by 0 bases, the J end by 0 bases, with 12 bases between. This CDR3 is 16 amino acids long. As DNA, the CDR3 is TGCAGTGCTAGAGATGGAAGGCGGGTCTCCTACAATGAGCAGTTCTTC. Protein sequence: CSARDGRRVSYNEQFF.

The rearrangement uses TRBV4-1 and TRBJ2-2; D is tentatively TRBD1 or TRBD2 (5 bases each). V lost 5 bases and J 4 bases, leaving 14 bases between the germline ends. The germline CDR1 and CDR2 sequences are MGHRA and YSYEKL. The CDR3 has 15 residues. The chain's CDR3 is CASSEPGGGTGELFF. In DNA, the CDR3 is TGCGCCAGCAGCGAACCTGGTGGGGGCACCGGGGAGCTGTTTTTT.

This clonotype was found a few times. The CDR3 DNA is TGCGCCAGCAGCTTGGAGTCGGCGGGACAGGGGTTCCAACCCCTCCACTTT. Its protein product is CASSLESAGQGFQPLHF. The V gene is TRBV5-1, the J gene TRBJ1-6; 10 bases are shared with TRBD1. Germline V gene sequence: CDR1 SGHRS, CDR2 YFSETQ. The CDR3 contains 17 residues. V shed 0 bases, J shed 12 bases, and the junction held 12 bases outside the gene matches.

The chain recombines TRBV5-1 with TRBJ1-2; 7 positions match TRBD1. Per germline, CDR1 SGHRS and CDR2 YFSETQ. This CDR3 comprises 14 residues. The V and J ends lost 2 bases and 7 bases, in that order; junction bases with no gene match: 8. The CDR3 DNA follows: TGCGCCAGCAGCTTAATCTCAGGGGGGATTGGCTACACCTTC. This codes for CASSLISGGIGYTF.

The chain combines TRBV6-1 with TRBJ2-7, with D maybe TRBD1 (5 bases). Germline CDR1 is MNHNS and CDR2 is SASEGT. This CDR3 spans 11 amino acids. V was pared by 5 bases and J by 12 bases, with 14 bases between. This CDR3 reads CASSSQGIPYF. The CDR3 region has the DNA TGTGCCAGCAGTTCCCAGGGTATTCCGTACTTC.

The table lists this clonotype with a few counts. This chain joins TRBV20-1 and TRBJ2-7; TRBD1 agrees at 8 bases. From germline, CDR1 is DFQATT and CDR2 SNEGSKA (reference sequence). V dropped 3 bases and J dropped 7; count of bases not matched to a gene: 11. The length of the CDR3 is 14 residues. CDR3 amino acids: CSARLPTGAGEQYF. CDR3 DNA sequence: TGCAGTGCTAGGCTCCCGACAGGGGCCGGGGAGCAGTACTTC.

This clonotype was observed a handful of times. A much more abundant neighbour one base away suggests this may be a read error. The gene calls are TRBV28 and TRBJ2-7; D remains ambiguous. This CDR3 region has 15 residues. The germline CDR1 and CDR2 sequences are MDHEN and SYDVKM. Trimming left V 4 bases short and J 0 bases short, with 13 bases between. The CDR3 reads CASSSTGDASYEQYF. CDR3 in DNA: TGTGCCAGCAGTTCCACTGGCGACGCCTCCTACGAGCAGTACTTC.

The CDR3 spells CASSPEGHRAAFF. The CDR3 region has the DNA TGCGCCAGCAGCCCGGAGGGACACCGGGCTGCTTTCTTT. The chain uses TRBV5-1 and TRBJ1-1, with D possibly being TRBD1 (6 bases). Germline CDR1 SGHRS, CDR2 YFSETQ. This CDR3 region has 13 residues. The germline V and J ends were trimmed by 4 bases and 11 bases, with 18 bases remaining between them.

This clonotype was observed a few times. A junction boundary mismatches the germline segment, possibly from a read error. The V and J genes are TRBV7-7 and TRBJ2-3; 12 bases match TRBD2. The germline CDR1 and CDR2 sequences are SSHAT and FNYEAQ (reference sequence). CDR3 length: 17 amino acids. The CDR3: CASSKELAGGPTDTQYF. The CDR3 DNA reads as TGTGCTAGCAGCAAAGAGCTAGCGGGGGGGCCCACAGATACGCAGTATTTT. Together with reference TRBV7-7 and TRBJ2-3, the CDR3 gives the full variable domain: GAGVSQSPRYKVTKRGQDVTLRCDPISSHATLYWYQQALGQGPEFLTYFNYEAQPDKSGLPSDRFSAERPEGSISTLTIQRTEQRDSAMYRCASSKELAGGPTDTQYFGPGTRLTVL.

V is TRBV29-1 and J is TRBJ2-5; 7 positions agree with TRBD1. This CDR3 spans 14 amino acids. CDR1 and CDR2 from the germline V gene are SQVTM and ANQGSEA. V dropped 4 bases and J dropped 4; count of bases not matched to a gene: 9. The CDR3 coding sequence is TGCAGCGTTGGGGACAGTGGTGGGGGAGAGACCCAGTACTTC. Protein: CSVGDSGGGETQYF.